This record looks at one TCR beta chain sequence and its context. Its specificity is unknown. The data stem from a study of blood T cells in healthy people across ages. Sample-barcoded 5' priming and a J-beta primer mix drove a second PCR of roughly 7 to 11 cycles. TCRdb redid the calling of the 5' RACE reads with MiXCR, one entry per CDR3 protein. This sample has some 1.8 million distinct CDR3 sequences, with roughly 43% found just once. Study observations and caveats: Per million T cells, TCR beta diversity dropped about linearly as age rose.

This CDR3 has 16 residues. Per germline, CDR1 LGHDT and CDR2 YNNKEL (reference sequence). Unmatched junction bases numbered 8, after V lost 3 bases and J lost 0 bases. V gene TRBV3-1 combines with J gene TRBJ2-7, with TRBD1 matching 7 bases. Sequenced input: blood. The source is a human donor in good health. CDR3 protein: CASSQPTGALSYEQYF. CDR3 nucleotide sequence: TGTGCCAGCAGCCAGCCTACAGGGGCGCTCTCCTACGAGCAGTACTTC.